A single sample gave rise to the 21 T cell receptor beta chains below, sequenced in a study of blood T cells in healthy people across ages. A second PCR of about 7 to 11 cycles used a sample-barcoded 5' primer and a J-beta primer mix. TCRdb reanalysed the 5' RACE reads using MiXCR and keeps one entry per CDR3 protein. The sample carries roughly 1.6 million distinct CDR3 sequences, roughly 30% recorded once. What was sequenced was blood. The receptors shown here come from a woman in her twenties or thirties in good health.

The CDR3 loop reads CASSFAQGGETQYF. CDR3 DNA sequence: TGTGCCAGCAGTTTTGCTCAAGGGGGGGAGACCCAGTACTTC. V is TRBV12-3 or TRBV12-4 and J is TRBJ2-5; D is tentatively TRBD1 or TRBD2 (6 bases each). The V end was cut by 3 bases, the J end by 5 bases, with 13 bases between. This CDR3 contains 14 residues.

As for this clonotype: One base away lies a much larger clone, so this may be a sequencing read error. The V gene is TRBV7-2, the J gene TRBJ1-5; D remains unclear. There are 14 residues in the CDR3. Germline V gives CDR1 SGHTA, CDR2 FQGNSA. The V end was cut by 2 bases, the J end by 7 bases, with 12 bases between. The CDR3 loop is CASSLTGVCQPQHF. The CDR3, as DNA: TGTGCCAGCAGCTTAACGGGAGTCTGCCAGCCCCAGCATTTT.

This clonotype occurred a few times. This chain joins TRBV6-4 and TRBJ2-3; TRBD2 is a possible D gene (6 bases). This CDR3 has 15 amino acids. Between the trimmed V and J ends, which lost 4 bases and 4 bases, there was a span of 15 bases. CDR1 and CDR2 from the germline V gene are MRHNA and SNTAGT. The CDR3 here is CASSASPGSADTQYF. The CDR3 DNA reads TGTGCCAGCAGTGCTTCCCCCGGGAGTGCAGATACGCAGTATTTT.

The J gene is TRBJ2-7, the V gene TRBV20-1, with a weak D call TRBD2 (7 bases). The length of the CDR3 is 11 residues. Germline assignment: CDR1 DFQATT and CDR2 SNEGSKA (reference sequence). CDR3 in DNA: TGCAGCATGGGGGGGGGCGGCGAGCAGTACTTC. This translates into CSMGGGGEQYF.

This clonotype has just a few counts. CDR3 coding DNA: TGTGCCAGCAGCCATCCGACTCTTCCCGGGACAGGTTACAATGAGCAGTTCTTC. It is translated as CASSHPTLPGTGYNEQFF. V gene TRBV9 combines with J gene TRBJ2-1; 8 positions agree with TRBD1. CDR1 is SGDLS, CDR2 YYNGEE, per germline. The trim removed 4 bases at V and 4 bases at J, leaving 16 bases unmatched. This CDR3 contains 18 residues.

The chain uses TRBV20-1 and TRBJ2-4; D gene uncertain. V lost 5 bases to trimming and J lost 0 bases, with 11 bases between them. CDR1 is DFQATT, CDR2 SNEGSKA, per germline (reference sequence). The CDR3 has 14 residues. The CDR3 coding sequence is TGCAGTGCTGGAAACAGACTAGCCAAAAACATTCAGTACTTC. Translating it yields CSAGNRLAKNIQYF.

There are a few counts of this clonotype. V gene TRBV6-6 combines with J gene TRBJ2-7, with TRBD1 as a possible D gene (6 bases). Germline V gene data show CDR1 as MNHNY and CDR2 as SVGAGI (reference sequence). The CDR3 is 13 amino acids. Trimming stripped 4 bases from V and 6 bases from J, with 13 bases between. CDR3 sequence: CASSSKTGIEQYF. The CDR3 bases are TGTGCCAGCAGTTCGAAAACAGGGATCGAGCAGTACTTC.

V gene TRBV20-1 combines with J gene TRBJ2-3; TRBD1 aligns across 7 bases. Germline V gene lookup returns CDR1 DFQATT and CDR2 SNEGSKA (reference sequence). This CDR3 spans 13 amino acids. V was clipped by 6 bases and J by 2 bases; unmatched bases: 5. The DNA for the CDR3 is TGCAGTGCACCGGACAGGTCCACAGATACGCAGTATTTT. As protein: CSAPDRSTDTQYF.

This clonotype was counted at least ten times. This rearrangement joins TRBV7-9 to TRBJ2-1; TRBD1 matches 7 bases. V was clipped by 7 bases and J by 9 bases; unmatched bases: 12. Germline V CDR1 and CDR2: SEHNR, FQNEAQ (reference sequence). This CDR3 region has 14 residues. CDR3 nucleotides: TGTGCCAGCATCCTCAGTCCCAACAGGGGTGAGCAGTTCTTC. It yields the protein CASILSPNRGEQFF.

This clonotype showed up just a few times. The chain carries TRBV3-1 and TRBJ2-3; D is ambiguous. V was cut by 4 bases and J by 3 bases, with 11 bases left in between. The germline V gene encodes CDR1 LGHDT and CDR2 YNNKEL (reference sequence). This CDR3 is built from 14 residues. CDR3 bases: TGTGCCAGCAGCCCCGAGTTTGGGACAGATACGCAGTATTTT. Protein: CASSPEFGTDTQYF.

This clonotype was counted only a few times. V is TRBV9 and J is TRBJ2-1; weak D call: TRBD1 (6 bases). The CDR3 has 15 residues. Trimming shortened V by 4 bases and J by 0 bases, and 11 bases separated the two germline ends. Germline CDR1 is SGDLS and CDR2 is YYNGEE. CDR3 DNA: TGTGCCAGCAGCATTCAGGGGAGCTCCTACAATGAGCAGTTCTTC. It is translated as CASSIQGSSYNEQFF.

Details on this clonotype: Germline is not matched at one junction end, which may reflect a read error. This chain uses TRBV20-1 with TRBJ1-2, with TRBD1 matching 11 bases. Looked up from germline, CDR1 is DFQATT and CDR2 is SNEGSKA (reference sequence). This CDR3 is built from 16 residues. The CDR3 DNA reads TGCAGTGCTAGAGATCGTGGACAGGGGGCTAACTATGGCCACACCTTC. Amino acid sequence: CSARDRGQGANYGHTF.

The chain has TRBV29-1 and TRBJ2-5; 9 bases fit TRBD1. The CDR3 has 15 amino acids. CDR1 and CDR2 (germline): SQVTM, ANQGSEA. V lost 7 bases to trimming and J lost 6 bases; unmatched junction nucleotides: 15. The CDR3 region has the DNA TGCAGCGCCCGGCCCGGGACAGGGTGGCAAAAGACCCAGTACTTC. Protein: CSARPGTGWQKTQYF.

The CDR3 is CATRTSGRSDEQFF. CDR3 DNA sequence: TGTGCCACCAGAACTAGCGGGAGGTCCGATGAGCAGTTCTTC. This rearrangement joins TRBV5-4 to TRBJ2-1, with TRBD2 matching over 12 bases. The CDR3 extends over 14 amino acids. Trimming cost V 9 bases and J 8 bases; bases outside gene matches: 9. CDR1 is SGHNT, CDR2 YYREEE, per germline (reference sequence).

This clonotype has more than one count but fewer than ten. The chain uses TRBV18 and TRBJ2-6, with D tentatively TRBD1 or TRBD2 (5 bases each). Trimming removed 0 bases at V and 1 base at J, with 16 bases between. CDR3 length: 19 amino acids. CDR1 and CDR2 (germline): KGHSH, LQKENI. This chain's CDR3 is CASSPPPGTPLSGANVLTF. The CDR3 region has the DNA TGTGCCAGCTCACCACCTCCCGGGACCCCACTTTCTGGGGCCAACGTCCTGACTTTC.

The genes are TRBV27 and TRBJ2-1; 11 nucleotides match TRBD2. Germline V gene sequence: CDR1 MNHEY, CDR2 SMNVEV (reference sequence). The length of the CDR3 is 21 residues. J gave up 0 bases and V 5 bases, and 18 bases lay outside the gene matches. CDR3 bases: TGTGCCAGCAGTATTCTTACCCCGACTAGCGGGACCACTAGCTCCTACAATGAGCAGTTCTTC. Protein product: CASSILTPTSGTTSSYNEQFF.

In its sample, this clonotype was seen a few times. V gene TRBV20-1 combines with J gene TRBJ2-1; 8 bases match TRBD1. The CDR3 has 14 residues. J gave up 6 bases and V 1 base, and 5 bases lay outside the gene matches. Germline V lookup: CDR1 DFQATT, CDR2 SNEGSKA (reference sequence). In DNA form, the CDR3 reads TGCAGTGCTAGAGGACAGGGGATCTCCAATGAGCAGTTCTTC. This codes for CSARGQGISNEQFF.

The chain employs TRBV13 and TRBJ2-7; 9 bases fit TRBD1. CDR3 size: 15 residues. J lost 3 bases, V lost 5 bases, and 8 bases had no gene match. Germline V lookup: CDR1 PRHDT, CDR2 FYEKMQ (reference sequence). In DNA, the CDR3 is TGTGCCAGCAGCCCCAAAACAGGGGGCGGCTACGAGCAGTACTTC. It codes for CASSPKTGGGYEQYF.

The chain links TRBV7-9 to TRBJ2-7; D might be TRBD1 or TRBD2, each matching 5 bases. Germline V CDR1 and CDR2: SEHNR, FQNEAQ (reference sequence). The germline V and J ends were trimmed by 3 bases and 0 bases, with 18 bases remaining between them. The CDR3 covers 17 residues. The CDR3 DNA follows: TGTGCCAGCAGCTTCTTCGGCCGGGGCCTCAACTCCTACGAGCAGTACTTC. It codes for CASSFFGRGLNSYEQYF.

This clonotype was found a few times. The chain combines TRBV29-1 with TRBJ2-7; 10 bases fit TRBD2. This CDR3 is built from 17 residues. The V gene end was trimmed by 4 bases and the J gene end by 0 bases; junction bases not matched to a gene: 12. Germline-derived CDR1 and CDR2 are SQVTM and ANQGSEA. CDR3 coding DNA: TGCAGCGTTGGGGGGCTAGCGGGAGCGTCAAGCTCCTACGAGCAGTACTTC. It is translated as CSVGGLAGASSSYEQYF.

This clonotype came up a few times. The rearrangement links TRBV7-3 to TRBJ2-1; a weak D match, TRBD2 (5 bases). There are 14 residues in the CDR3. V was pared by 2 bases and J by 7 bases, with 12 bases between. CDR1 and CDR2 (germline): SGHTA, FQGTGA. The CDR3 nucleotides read TGTGCCAGCAGCTTAGACCCGCGGGTAAATGAGCAGTTCTTC. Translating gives CASSLDPRVNEQFF. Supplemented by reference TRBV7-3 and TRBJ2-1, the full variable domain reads GAGVSQTPSNKVTEKGKYVELRCDPISGHTALYWYRQSLGQGPEFLIYFQGTGAADDSGLPNDRFFAVRPEGSVSTLKIQRTERGDSAVYLCASSLDPRVNEQFFGPGTRLTVL.